The entry below describes one TCR beta chain. Germline V gene sequence: CDR1 MRHNA, CDR2 SNTAGT. The length of the CDR3 is 15 residues. Trimming cost V 0 bases and J 1 base, with 8 bases left between them. The sample is drawn from a study of T-cell memory formation after mild COVID-19. TCRdb re-derived calls from the 5' RACE reads in MiXCR, one entry per CDR3 protein. Here the sample spans 200,000 to 250,000 distinct CDR3 sequences, approximately 9% being singletons. J is TRBJ2-3 and V is TRBV6-4; no clear D. Sequenced sample: PBMCs or a T cell subset sorted from them (not recorded which). This TCR derives from a young man who had mild COVID-19 (a few samples of this study predate the infection). Cell type and time point are not known. CDR3 nucleotides: TGTGCCAGCAGTGACTCCCTAGGCGGCACAGATACGCAGTATTTT. Amino acids: CASSDSLGGTDTQYF.